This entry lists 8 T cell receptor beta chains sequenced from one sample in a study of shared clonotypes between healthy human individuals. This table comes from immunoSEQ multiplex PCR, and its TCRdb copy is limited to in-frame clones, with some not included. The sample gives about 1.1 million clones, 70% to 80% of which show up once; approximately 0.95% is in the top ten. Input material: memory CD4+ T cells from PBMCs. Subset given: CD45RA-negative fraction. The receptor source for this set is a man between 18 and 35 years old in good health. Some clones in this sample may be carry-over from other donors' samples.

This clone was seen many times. CDR3 sequence reads: CASSPSVSHTQYF. The CDR3 DNA follows: TGTGCCAGCAGTCCCTCCGTCAGTCATACGCAGTATTTT. The gene calls are TRBV27 and TRBJ2-3, with no clear D. The V end was cut by 5 bases, the J end by 7 bases, with 13 bases between. Germline CDR1 MNHEY, CDR2 SMNVEV (reference sequence). CDR3 size: 13 residues.

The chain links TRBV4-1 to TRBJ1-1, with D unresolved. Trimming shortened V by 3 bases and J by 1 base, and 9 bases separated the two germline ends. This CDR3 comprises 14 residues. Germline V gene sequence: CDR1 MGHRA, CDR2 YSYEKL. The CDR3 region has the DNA TGCGCCAGCAGCCATATAGATCCGAACACTGAAGCTTTCTTT. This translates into CASSHIDPNTEAFF.

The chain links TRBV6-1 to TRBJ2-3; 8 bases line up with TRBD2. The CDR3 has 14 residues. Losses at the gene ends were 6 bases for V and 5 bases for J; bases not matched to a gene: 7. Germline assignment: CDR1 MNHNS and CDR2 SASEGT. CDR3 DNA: TGTGCCAGCAGCCCGGGGGGGACTCAAGATACGCAGTATTTT. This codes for CASSPGGTQDTQYF.

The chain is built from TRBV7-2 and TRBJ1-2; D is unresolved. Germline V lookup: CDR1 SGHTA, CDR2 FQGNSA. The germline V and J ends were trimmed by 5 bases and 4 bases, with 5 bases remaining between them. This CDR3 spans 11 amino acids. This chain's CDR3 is CASSRTYGYTF. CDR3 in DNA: TGTGCCAGCAGCCGGACCTATGGCTACACCTTC.

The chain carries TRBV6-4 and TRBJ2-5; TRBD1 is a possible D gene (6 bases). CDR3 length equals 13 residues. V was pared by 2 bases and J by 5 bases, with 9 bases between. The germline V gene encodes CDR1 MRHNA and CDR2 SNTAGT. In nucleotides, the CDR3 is TGTGCCAGCAGTGACCAGAGGGGGGAGACCCAGTACTTC. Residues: CASSDQRGETQYF.

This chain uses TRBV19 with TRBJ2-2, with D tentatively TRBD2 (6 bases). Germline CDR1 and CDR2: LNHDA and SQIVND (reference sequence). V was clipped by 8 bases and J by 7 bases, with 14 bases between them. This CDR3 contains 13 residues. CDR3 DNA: TGTGCCAGTGGCGGGGTTGGCATCGGGGAGCTGTTTTTT. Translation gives CASGGVGIGELFF.

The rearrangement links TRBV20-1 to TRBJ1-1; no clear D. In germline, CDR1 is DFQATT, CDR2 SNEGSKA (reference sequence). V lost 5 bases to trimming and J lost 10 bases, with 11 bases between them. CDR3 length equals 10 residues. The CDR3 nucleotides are TGCAGTGCTGTAGCTAACGGAGCTTTCTTT. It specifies CSAVANGAFF.

The CDR3 sequence is CASSYHFGLYGYTF. CDR3 bases: TGTGCCAGCAGTTATCATTTCGGGCTTTATGGCTACACCTTC. The chain combines TRBV6-5 with TRBJ1-2; unclear D gene. Germline loops: CDR1 MNHEY, CDR2 SVGAGI. V lost 3 bases, J lost 5 bases, and 13 bases lay in between. CDR3 length equals 14 residues.